This T cell receptor (beta chain) was documented in a study of Ad26.COV2.S vaccination and SARS-CoV-2 variants. The germline V gene encodes CDR1 LGHNA and CDR2 YSLEER. This CDR3 comprises 16 residues. Trimming left V 0 bases short and J 8 bases short, with 17 bases between. This clone was seen once. Only in-frame clones appear in the TCRdb table, and some are missing; sequencing was by immunoSEQ multiplex PCR. This sample has fewer than 500,000 clones, with roughly 87% found just once. Described treatment: some 20 received Ad26.COV2.S at low or high dose, single or two shots; about 5 received placebo; per-sample allocation not given. All samples were drawn on day 63, counting from the first vaccine or placebo injection.

This sequence joins TRBV4-3 and TRBJ2-4, with D maybe TRBD1 (5 bases). Sequenced here: peripheral blood, sampled in a trial of Ad26.COV2.S vaccine versus placebo. This clonotype was sampled from a person between 18 and 59 years old who received the Ad26.COV2.S COVID-19 vaccine or a placebo. CDR3 sequence: CASSQERLTKGDIQYF. The DNA for the CDR3 is TGCGCCAGCAGCCAAGAAAGGCTCACAAAAGGGGACATTCAGTACTTC.